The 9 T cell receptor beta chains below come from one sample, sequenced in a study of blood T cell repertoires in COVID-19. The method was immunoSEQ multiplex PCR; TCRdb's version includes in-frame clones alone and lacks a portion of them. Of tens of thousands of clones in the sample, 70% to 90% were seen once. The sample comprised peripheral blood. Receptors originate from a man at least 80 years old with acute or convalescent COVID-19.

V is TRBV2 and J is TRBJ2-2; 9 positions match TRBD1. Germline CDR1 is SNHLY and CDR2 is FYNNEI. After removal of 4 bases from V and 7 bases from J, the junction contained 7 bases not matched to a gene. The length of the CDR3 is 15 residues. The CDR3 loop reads CASSAGTGMSGELFF. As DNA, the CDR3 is TGTGCCAGCAGTGCCGGGACAGGGATGAGCGGGGAGCTGTTTTTT.

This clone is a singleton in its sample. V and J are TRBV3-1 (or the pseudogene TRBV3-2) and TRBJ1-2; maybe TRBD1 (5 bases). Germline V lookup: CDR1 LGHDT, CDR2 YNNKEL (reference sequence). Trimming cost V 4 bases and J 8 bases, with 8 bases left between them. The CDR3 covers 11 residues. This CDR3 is CASSLSGGYTF. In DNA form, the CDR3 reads TGTGCCAGCAGCCTCTCAGGGGGCTACACCTTC.

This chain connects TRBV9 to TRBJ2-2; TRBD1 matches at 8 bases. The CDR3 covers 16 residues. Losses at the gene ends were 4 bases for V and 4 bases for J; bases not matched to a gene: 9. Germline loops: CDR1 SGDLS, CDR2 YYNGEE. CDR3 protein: CASSTRQGRFTGELFF. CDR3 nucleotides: TGTGCCAGCAGCACCCGACAGGGGAGGTTCACCGGGGAGCTGTTTTTT. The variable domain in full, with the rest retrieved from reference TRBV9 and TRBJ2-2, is DSGVTQTPKHLITATGQRVTLRCSPRSGDLSVYWYQQSLDQGLQFLIQYYNGEERAKGNILERFSAQQFPDLHSELNLSSLELGDSALYFCASSTRQGRFTGELFFGEGSRLTVL.

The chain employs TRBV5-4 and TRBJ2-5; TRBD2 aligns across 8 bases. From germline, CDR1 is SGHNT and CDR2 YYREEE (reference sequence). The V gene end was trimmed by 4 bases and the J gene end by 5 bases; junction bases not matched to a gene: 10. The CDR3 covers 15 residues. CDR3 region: CASSPALPGGETQYF. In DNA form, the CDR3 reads TGTGCCAGCAGCCCAGCATTACCGGGGGGGGAGACCCAGTACTTC.

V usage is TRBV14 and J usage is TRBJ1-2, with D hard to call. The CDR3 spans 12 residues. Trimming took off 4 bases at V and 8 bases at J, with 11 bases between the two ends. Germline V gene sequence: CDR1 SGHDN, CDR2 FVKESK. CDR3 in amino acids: CASSRGGWGYTF. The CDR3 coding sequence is TGTGCCAGCAGCCGGGGAGGATGGGGCTACACCTTC.

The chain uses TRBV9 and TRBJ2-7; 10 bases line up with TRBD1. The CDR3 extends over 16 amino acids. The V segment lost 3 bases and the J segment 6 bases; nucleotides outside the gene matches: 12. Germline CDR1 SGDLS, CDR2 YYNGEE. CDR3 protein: CASSAYGTGESSEQYF. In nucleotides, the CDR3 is TGTGCCAGCAGCGCTTATGGGACAGGGGAATCGAGCGAGCAGTACTTC.

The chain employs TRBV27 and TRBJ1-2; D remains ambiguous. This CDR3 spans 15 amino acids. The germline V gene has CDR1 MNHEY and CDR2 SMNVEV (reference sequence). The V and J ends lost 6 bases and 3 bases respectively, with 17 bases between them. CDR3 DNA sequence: TGTGCCAGCAGCCGCGCTGGGGAGGAGGACTATGGCTACACCTTC. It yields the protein CASSRAGEEDYGYTF.

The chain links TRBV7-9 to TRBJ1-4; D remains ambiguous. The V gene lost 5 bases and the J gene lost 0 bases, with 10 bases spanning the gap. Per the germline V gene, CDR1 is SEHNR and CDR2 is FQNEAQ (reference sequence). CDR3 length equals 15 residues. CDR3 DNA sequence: TGTGCCAGCAGCCTCGAGAGGGCAACTAATGAAAAACTGTTTTTT. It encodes CASSLERATNEKLFF. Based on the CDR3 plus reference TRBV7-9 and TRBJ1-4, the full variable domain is DTGVSQNPRHKITKRGQNVTFRCDPISEHNRLYWYRQTLGQGPEFLTYFQNEAQLEKSRLLSDRFSAERPKGSFSTLEIQRTEQGDSAMYLCASSLERATNEKLFFGSGTQLSVL.

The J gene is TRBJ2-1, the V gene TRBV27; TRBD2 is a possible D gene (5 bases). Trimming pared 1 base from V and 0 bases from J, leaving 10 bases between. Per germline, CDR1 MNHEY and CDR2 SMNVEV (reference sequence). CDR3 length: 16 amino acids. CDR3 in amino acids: CASSLWESLSYNEQFF. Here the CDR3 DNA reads TGTGCCAGCAGTTTATGGGAGTCACTCTCCTACAATGAGCAGTTCTTC.